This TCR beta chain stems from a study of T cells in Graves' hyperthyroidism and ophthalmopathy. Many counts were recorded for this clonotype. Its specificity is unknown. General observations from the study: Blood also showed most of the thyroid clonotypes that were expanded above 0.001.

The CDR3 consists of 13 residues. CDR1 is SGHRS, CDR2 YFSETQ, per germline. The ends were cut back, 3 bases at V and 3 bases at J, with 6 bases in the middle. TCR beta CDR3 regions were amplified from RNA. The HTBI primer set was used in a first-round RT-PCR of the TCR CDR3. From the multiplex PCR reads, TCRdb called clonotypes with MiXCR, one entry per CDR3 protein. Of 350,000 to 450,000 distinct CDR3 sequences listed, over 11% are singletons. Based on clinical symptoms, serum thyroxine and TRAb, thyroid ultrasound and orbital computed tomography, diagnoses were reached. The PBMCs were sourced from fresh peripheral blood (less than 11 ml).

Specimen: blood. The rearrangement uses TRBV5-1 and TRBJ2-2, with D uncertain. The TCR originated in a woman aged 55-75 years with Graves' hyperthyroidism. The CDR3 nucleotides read TGCGCCAGCAGCTCCCCTTACACCGGGGAGCTGTTTTTT. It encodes CASSSPYTGELFF. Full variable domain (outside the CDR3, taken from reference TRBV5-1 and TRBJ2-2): KAGVTQTPRYLIKTRGQQVTLSCSPISGHRSVSWYQQTPGQGLQFLFEYFSETQRNKGNFPGRFSGRQFSNSRSEMNVSTLELGDSALYLCASSSPYTGELFFGEGSRLTVL.